The 14 T cell receptor beta chains given below trace back to one sample, sequenced in a study of T cell responses to AZD1222 COVID-19 vaccine. Some clones are missing from TCRdb's copy, which holds only in-frame ones; the method was immunoSEQ multiplex PCR. The table shows 100,000 to 150,000 clones, with around 92% occurring only once. The material was peripheral blood, obtained on day 0 of AZD1222 vaccination. These TCRs come from an adult in good health.

This chain joins TRBV7-6 and TRBJ2-3; 8 bases are a match to TRBD1. The germline V gene has CDR1 SGHVS and CDR2 FNYEAQ. The length of the CDR3 is 15 residues. V lost 6 bases, J lost 4 bases, and 9 bases stayed unmatched. The DNA for the CDR3 is TGTGCCAGCAGGGGGAGGACAGGGTTCCCAGATACGCAGTATTTT. Amino acid sequence: CASRGRTGFPDTQYF.

The chain carries TRBV6-4 and TRBJ2-3; 7 nucleotides match TRBD1. The germline V gene encodes CDR1 MRHNA and CDR2 SNTAGT. The junction had 9 bases not matched to a gene; V was cut back by 7 bases and J by 2 bases. The CDR3 extends over 15 amino acids. The CDR3 bases are TGTGCCAGCACCGAGAATGACAGGGCCACAGATACGCAGTATTTT. As protein: CASTENDRATDTQYF.

The chain employs TRBV6-5 and TRBJ2-2; no clear D gene. Trimming left V 4 bases short and J 6 bases short, with 3 bases between. The CDR3 totals 11 residues. Germline V gene sequence: CDR1 MNHEY, CDR2 SVGAGI. CDR3 coding DNA: TGTGCCAGCAGTTTACCCGGGGAGCTGTTTTTT. It codes for CASSLPGELFF.

This chain links TRBV29-1 with TRBJ2-2, with 7 bases that match TRBD1. Germline CDR1 and CDR2: SQVTM and ANQGSEA. Trimming cost V 7 bases and J 3 bases; bases outside gene matches: 5. The CDR3 loop spans 13 amino acids. The CDR3 bases are TGCAGCGCCGGGGACAGCGACACCGGGGAGCTGTTTTTT. Translating gives CSAGDSDTGELFF.

The chain combines TRBV19 with TRBJ1-6; 7 bases map to TRBD1. The germline V gene encodes CDR1 LNHDA and CDR2 SQIVND (reference sequence). CDR3 length: 15 amino acids. V was clipped by 5 bases and J by 10 bases; unmatched bases: 11. This chain's CDR3 is CASSPRTGGESPLHF. The CDR3 region has the DNA TGTGCCAGTAGTCCACGGACAGGTGGGGAGTCACCCCTCCACTTT.

The rearrangement links TRBV10-2 to TRBJ2-1; TRBD2 matches at 10 bases. Germline V gene sequence: CDR1 WSHSY, CDR2 SAAADI. CDR3 size: 12 residues. With 3 bases clipped from V and 10 bases from J, the junction kept 0 bases outside the gene matches. This chain's CDR3 is CASSEAGGEQFF. CDR3 nucleotide sequence: TGCGCCAGCAGTGAAGCGGGAGGGGAGCAGTTCTTC.

The chain uses TRBV29-1 and TRBJ1-1; tentatively, D is TRBD1 (5 bases). V was trimmed by 8 bases and J by 5 bases, leaving 18 bases between them. There are 13 residues in the CDR3. Germline V gene data show CDR1 as SQVTM and CDR2 as ANQGSEA. CDR3 sequence reads: CSSHRTRGTEAFF. The DNA for the CDR3 is TGCAGCTCCCACCGAACCCGGGGGACTGAAGCTTTCTTT.

The CDR3 sequence: CASSLRFPRNSPLHF. The CDR3 DNA reads TGTGCCAGCAGTTTAAGGTTCCCTAGGAATTCACCCCTCCACTTT. The rearrangement joins TRBV27 to TRBJ1-6; D is uncertain. Germline V gene lookup returns CDR1 MNHEY and CDR2 SMNVEV (reference sequence). Trimming took 2 bases from V and 7 from J, leaving 12 bases between them. This CDR3 is built from 15 residues.

The J gene is TRBJ2-7, the V gene TRBV5-6; the D gene is possibly TRBD1 (6 bases). The germline gives CDR1 SGHDT, CDR2 YYEEEE. The CDR3 length is 13 residues. V lost 0 bases, J lost 3 bases, and 7 bases lay in between. In DNA form, the CDR3 reads TGTGCCAGCAGCTTGGGGACAGTCTACGAGCAGTACTTC. Amino acid sequence: CASSLGTVYEQYF.

V gene TRBV7-3 combines with J gene TRBJ2-6; TRBD1 agrees at 7 bases. The CDR3 contains 16 residues. CDR1 is SGHTA, CDR2 FQGTGA, per germline. V dropped 3 bases and J dropped 2; count of bases not matched to a gene: 4. The CDR3 is CASSFSTGTGANVLTF. The CDR3 DNA sequence: TGTGCCAGCAGCTTCTCGACAGGGACTGGGGCCAACGTCCTGACTTTC.

V usage is TRBV2 and J usage is TRBJ2-1; possible D gene TRBD2, 6 bases. Germline assignment: CDR1 SNHLY and CDR2 FYNNEI. V was trimmed by 8 bases and J by 7 bases, leaving 18 bases between them. The CDR3 consists of 14 residues. The CDR3 spells CASAPGLLKNEQFF. DNA for the CDR3: TGTGCCAGCGCGCCGGGACTGCTTAAAAATGAGCAGTTCTTC.

This rearrangement joins TRBV7-2 to TRBJ1-2; possible D gene TRBD1, 6 bases. This CDR3 contains 13 residues. The V end was cut by 2 bases, the J end by 8 bases, with 12 bases between. Germline V gene data show CDR1 as SGHTA and CDR2 as FQGNSA. As DNA, the CDR3 is TGTGCCAGCAGCTTAAGTGGGGGCGCGGGCTACACCTTC. It codes for CASSLSGGAGYTF.

This sequence joins TRBV7-9 and TRBJ2-5, with TRBD1 identical over 11 bases. Germline loops: CDR1 SEHNR, CDR2 FQNEAQ (reference sequence). The CDR3 consists of 16 residues. With 2 bases clipped from V and 4 bases from J, the junction kept 6 bases outside the gene matches. The CDR3 protein is CASSLQGQGAAETQYF. The CDR3 region has the DNA TGTGCCAGCAGCTTACAAGGACAGGGGGCAGCAGAGACCCAGTACTTC.

The count of this clone is one. The rearrangement joins TRBV7-8 to TRBJ2-5, with 7 bases matching TRBD2. Germline assignment: CDR1 SGHVS and CDR2 FQNEAQ. The CDR3 is 17 amino acids. V shed 5 bases, J shed 4 bases, and the junction held 16 bases outside the gene matches. Here the CDR3 DNA reads TGTGCCAGCAGCCCACTGATTAGCGGGTCCCTGGGAGAGACCCAGTACTTC. Protein sequence: CASSPLISGSLGETQYF.